Listed here are 20 T cell receptor beta chains from one sample, sequenced in a study of cytomegalovirus exposure and HLA in healthy donors. PCR was performed using 60 Vbeta and 13 Jbeta primers. Some clones are missing from TCRdb's copy, which holds only in-frame ones; the method was immunoSEQ multiplex PCR. The sample has roughly 100,000 clones, more than 9.5% seen once. Sample: PBMCs. Receptors were obtained from a man aged 35-49 years in good health and CMV-seropositive.

The chain combines TRBV9 with TRBJ1-2, with 8 bases that match TRBD1. The CDR3 is 15 amino acids. Trimming at V came to 4 bases and at J to 8 bases, leaving 13 bases not matched to a gene. Germline CDR1 and CDR2: SGDLS and YYNGEE. The CDR3 bases are TGTGCCAGCAGCCTCCTGGGAATGACAGGGGACGGCTACACCTTC. It is translated as CASSLLGMTGDGYTF.

This clone was seen a handful of times. This sequence joins TRBV5-1 and TRBJ2-7, with 9 nucleotides matching TRBD1. Germline assignment: CDR1 SGHRS and CDR2 YFSETQ. J lost 5 bases, V lost 5 bases, and 11 bases had no gene match. The CDR3 is 15 amino acids. Written as DNA, the CDR3 is TGCGCCAGCAGAACTCAGACAGGGGGAATTAACGAGCAGTACTTC. It is translated as CASRTQTGGINEQYF.

The table lists this clone with a few counts. The V and J genes are TRBV18 and TRBJ2-7; TRBD1 agrees at 7 bases. Losses at the gene ends were 3 bases for V and 2 bases for J; bases not matched to a gene: 10. Germline V gives CDR1 KGHSH, CDR2 LQKENI. The CDR3 has 16 amino acids. The CDR3 here is CASSPNRQGAPYEQYF. The CDR3 DNA follows: TGTGCCAGCTCACCCAACCGACAGGGTGCCCCCTACGAGCAGTACTTC. The complete variable domain, with remaining parts taken from reference TRBV18 and TRBJ2-7, reads NAGVMQNPRHLVRRRGQEARLRCSPMKGHSHVYWYRQLPEEGLKFMVYLQKENIIDESGMPKERFSAEFPKEGPSILRIQQVVRGDSAAYFCASSPNRQGAPYEQYFGPGTRLTVT.

This chain joins TRBV19 and TRBJ1-4, with TRBD1 matching 7 bases. This CDR3 has 13 amino acids. Germline CDR1 reads LNHDA; CDR2 reads SQIVND (reference sequence). V lost 7 bases and J lost 10; bases outside the gene matches: 9. The CDR3 region has the DNA TGTGCCAGTAATCCACGGACAGGCTTAAAACTGTTTTTT. It encodes CASNPRTGLKLFF.

This clone was counted between two and nine times. The rearrangement uses TRBV5-6 and TRBJ2-3; 10 bases fit TRBD2. Trimming took 5 bases from V and 2 from J; bases not matched to a gene: 8. Germline V gives CDR1 SGHDT, CDR2 YYEEEE. The CDR3 extends over 16 amino acids. The CDR3 region has the DNA TGTGCCAGCAGAATGCGGCTAGCGGGGGTCACAGATACGCAGTATTTT. Its protein product is CASRMRLAGVTDTQYF.

The rearrangement uses TRBV2 and TRBJ2-3; 7 bases are a match to TRBD2. The CDR3 consists of 15 residues. Trimming took 3 bases from V and 2 from J; bases not matched to a gene: 5. Germline-derived CDR1 and CDR2 are SNHLY and FYNNEI. The CDR3 DNA sequence: TGTGCCAGCAGTGAGTCCGGACTAGACACAGATACGCAGTATTTT. It codes for CASSESGLDTDTQYF.

The genes are TRBV30 and TRBJ2-1; the match to TRBD2 covers 7 bases. Unmatched junction bases numbered 16, after V lost 4 bases and J lost 4 bases. Germline lookup yields CDR1 GTSNPN and CDR2 SVGIG (reference sequence). This CDR3 contains 17 residues. CDR3 region: CAWTPAGANALYNEQFF. The CDR3 DNA sequence: TGTGCCTGGACCCCCGCGGGAGCAAACGCCTTATACAATGAGCAGTTCTTC. Together with reference TRBV30 and TRBJ2-1, the CDR3 gives the full variable domain: SQTIHQWPATLVQPVGSPLSLECTVEGTSNPNLYWYRQAAGRGLQLLFYSVGIGQISSEVPQNLSASRPQDRQFILSSKKLLLSDSGFYLCAWTPAGANALYNEQFFGPGTRLTVL.

This clone was detected only a few times. This chain joins TRBV5-1 and TRBJ2-2; 12 positions match TRBD2. There are 19 residues in the CDR3. With 0 bases clipped from V and 4 bases from J, the junction kept 10 bases outside the gene matches. Germline assignment: CDR1 SGHRS and CDR2 YFSETQ. Here the CDR3 reads CASSLAETSGRRITGELFF. Here the CDR3 DNA reads TGCGCCAGCAGCTTGGCAGAGACTAGCGGGAGACGTATCACCGGGGAGCTGTTTTTT.

The V gene is TRBV28, the J gene TRBJ2-7; TRBD2 matches at 7 bases. The germline gives CDR1 MDHEN, CDR2 SYDVKM. The CDR3 runs to 14 residues. The V segment lost 7 bases and the J segment 3 bases; nucleotides outside the gene matches: 9. The CDR3 reads CASNIPGGHYEQYF. The CDR3 DNA sequence: TGTGCCAGCAACATACCGGGAGGACACTACGAGCAGTACTTC.

This clone occurred a few times. The chain employs TRBV14 and TRBJ1-2; D is perhaps TRBD1 (5 bases). This CDR3 has 13 residues. Trimming took off 1 base at V and 4 bases at J, with 7 bases between the two ends. Looked up from germline, CDR1 is SGHDN and CDR2 is FVKESK. DNA of the CDR3: TGTGCCAGCAGCCAAGGGGGCCTCTATGGCTACACCTTC. Its protein product is CASSQGGLYGYTF.

V is TRBV20-1 and J is TRBJ2-3; no definite D call. V gave up 6 bases and J gave up 4 bases, with 8 bases separating them. The CDR3 covers 11 residues. Germline assignment: CDR1 DFQATT and CDR2 SNEGSKA (reference sequence). CDR3 residues: CSAMGPDTQYF. CDR3 in DNA: TGCAGTGCAATGGGCCCAGATACGCAGTATTTT.

Regarding this clone: A far larger clone lies a single base away; this is likely a read error. The chain combines TRBV5-5 with TRBJ2-5; 11 positions agree with TRBD2. J was trimmed by 12 bases and V by 4 bases; bases with no gene match: 17. Germline V lookup: CDR1 SGHKS, CDR2 YYEKEE (reference sequence). The CDR3 consists of 16 residues. DNA for the CDR3: TGTGCCAGCAGCCAAGACGCCGGGACTAGCGGCCGACGGGAGTACTTC. Amino acids: CASSQDAGTSGRREYF.

V is TRBV7-8 and J is TRBJ1-5; D perhaps matches TRBD1 (6 bases). From germline, CDR1 is SGHVS and CDR2 FQNEAQ. The CDR3 totals 19 residues. Trimming took off 5 bases at V and 3 bases at J, with 26 bases between the two ends. CDR3 nucleotide sequence: TGTGCCAGCAGCACTAGGTGGGGCTTGGTCGGGACAAACAATCAGCCCCAGCATTTT. Its translation is CASSTRWGLVGTNNQPQHF.

The chain links TRBV30 to TRBJ2-1; TRBD2 aligns across 9 bases. The CDR3 totals 16 residues. V gave up 3 bases and J gave up 6 bases; unmatched junction bases: 12. Germline CDR1 reads GTSNPN; CDR2 reads SVGIG (reference sequence). The CDR3 bases are TGTGCCTGGAGCCTAGCGGGAAGGGAGGCGGGCAATGAGCAGTTCTTC. It encodes CAWSLAGREAGNEQFF.

The rearrangement joins TRBV13 to TRBJ2-3, with 12 positions matching TRBD1. This CDR3 comprises 18 residues. CDR1 and CDR2 (germline): PRHDT, FYEKMQ (reference sequence). Trimming removed 1 base from V and 4 bases from J; junction bases left unmatched: 9. The chain's CDR3 is CASSLATPGQGASDTQYF. The CDR3 nucleotides are TGTGCCAGCAGCTTAGCAACCCCGGGACAGGGGGCTTCAGATACGCAGTATTTT. The variable domain in full, completed from reference TRBV13 and TRBJ2-3, reads AAGVIQSPRHLIKEKRETATLKCYPIPRHDTVYWYQQGPGQDPQFLISFYEKMQSDKGSIPDRFSAQQFSDYHSELNMSSLELGDSALYFCASSLATPGQGASDTQYFGPGTRLTVL.

This chain connects TRBV19 to TRBJ1-1; possibly TRBD1 for D (5 bases). The CDR3 extends over 13 amino acids. Per germline, CDR1 LNHDA and CDR2 SQIVND (reference sequence). V gave up 6 bases and J gave up 5 bases, with 13 bases separating them. CDR3 in amino acids: CASRRGAKTEAFF. CDR3 sequence (DNA): TGTGCCAGTAGAAGGGGCGCGAAGACTGAAGCTTTCTTT. The variable domain in full, with the rest retrieved from reference TRBV19 and TRBJ1-1, is DGGITQSPKYLFRKEGQNVTLSCEQNLNHDAMYWYRQDPGQGLRLIYYSQIVNDFQKGDIAEGYSVSREKKESFPLTVTSAQKNPTAFYLCASRRGAKTEAFFGQGTRLTVV.

This clone was detected a few times. The chain links TRBV28 to TRBJ1-5, with TRBD1 as a possible D gene (6 bases). The CDR3 contains 13 residues. Trimming pared 6 bases from V and 9 bases from J, leaving 15 bases between. Germline CDR1 and CDR2: MDHEN and SYDVKM. The CDR3: CASRDSRLGPQHF. The CDR3 bases are TGTGCCAGCAGGGACAGCCGCTTAGGGCCCCAGCATTTT.

This clone appeared a few times. The identical CDR3 is also encoded by other nucleotide sequences in the sample. The chain couples TRBV28 to TRBJ2-7; D uncertain. From germline, CDR1 is MDHEN and CDR2 SYDVKM. The CDR3 sequence is 12 residues long. Trimming pared 6 bases from V and 2 bases from J, leaving 8 bases between. The CDR3 coding sequence is TGTGCCAGCAGCGGCGGCCCCTACGAGCAGTACTTC. This codes for CASSGGPYEQYF.

This clone has more than one count but fewer than ten. The chain has TRBV27 and TRBJ1-5, with 9 bases aligning to TRBD1. The CDR3 loop spans 14 amino acids. With 4 bases clipped from V and 7 bases from J, the junction kept 5 bases outside the gene matches. CDR1 is MNHEY and CDR2 is SMNVEV in the germline V gene (reference sequence). CDR3 in amino acids: CASSSRTGAQPQHF. DNA of the CDR3: TGTGCCAGCAGTTCCAGGACAGGGGCCCAGCCCCAGCATTTT.

The genes are TRBV7-9 and TRBJ2-5; 10 bases are a match to TRBD2. Germline trimming cut 7 bases from V and 9 bases from J; bases unmatched to any gene: 5. Looked up from germline, CDR1 is SEHNR and CDR2 is FQNEAQ (reference sequence). This CDR3 spans 12 amino acids. The CDR3 DNA reads TGTGCCAGCATCCCAGCGGGAGGGCCCCAGTACTTC. This translates into CASIPAGGPQYF.